Each of the 18 T cell receptor beta chains below was sequenced from the same sample in a study of T cell repertoires in cytomegalovirus infection. Their antigen targets remain unknown. MiXCR, applied by TCRdb to the reads, yields one record per CDR3 protein. Of approximately 730,000 distinct CDR3 sequences listed, approximately 33% are singletons. Source: cultured PBMCs, taken from culture after CMV antigen stimulation. These receptor sequences come from a human donor in good health (CMV status not recorded). Some clones in this sample may be carry-over from other donors' samples.

The genes are TRBV11-2 and TRBJ2-1; 9 nucleotides align to TRBD2. The J segment lost 3 bases and the V segment lost 1 base, leaving 4 bases of the junction unmatched. The CDR3 has 16 residues. The germline CDR1 and CDR2 sequences are SGHAT and FQNNGV. The CDR3 sequence: CASSLVGAGGYNEQFF. The CDR3 DNA is TGTGCCAGCAGCTTAGTAGGAGCGGGGGGCTACAATGAGCAGTTCTTC.

The chain couples TRBV5-5 to TRBJ2-5, with no clear D. Germline CDR1 SGHKS, CDR2 YYEKEE (reference sequence). With 1 base removed from V and 1 base from J, the gap between germline ends came to 8 bases. The CDR3 has 14 residues. The CDR3, as DNA: TGTGCCAGCAGCTTGTGGCTCATCCAAGAGACCCAGTACTTC. This gives the protein CASSLWLIQETQYF. The full variable domain, its missing parts supplied by reference TRBV5-5 and TRBJ2-5, is DAGVTQSPTHLIKTRGQQVTLRCSPISGHKSVSWYQQVLGQGPQFIFQYYEKEERGRGNFPDRFSARQFPNYSSELNVNALLLGDSALYLCASSLWLIQETQYFGPGTRLLVL.

This sequence joins TRBV6-6 and TRBJ1-3; D unresolved. CDR3 length: 16 amino acids. Germline V gives CDR1 MNHNY, CDR2 SVGAGI (reference sequence). Between the trimmed V and J ends, which lost 0 bases and 0 bases, there was a span of 9 bases. This CDR3 is CASSYSPQSSGNTIYF. The CDR3 nucleotides are TGTGCCAGCAGTTACTCCCCCCAAAGCTCTGGAAACACCATATATTTT.

This clonotype came up a few times. This CDR3 reads CASSPTSWKKLFF. DNA of the CDR3: TGTGCCAGCAGCCCGACCAGCTGGAAAAAACTGTTTTTT. The V call is TRBV7-6, the J call TRBJ1-4; the D is unclear. In germline, CDR1 is SGHVS, CDR2 FNYEAQ. Trimming removed 5 bases from V and 9 bases from J, with 13 bases in between. CDR3 length equals 13 residues. The full variable domain, rest sourced from reference TRBV7-6 and TRBJ1-4, is GAGVSQSPRYKVTKRGQDVALRCDPISGHVSLYWYRQALGQGPEFLTYFNYEAQQDKSGLPNDRFSAERPEGSISTLTIQRTEQRDSAMYRCASSPTSWKKLFFGSGTQLSVL.

The chain joins TRBV7-6 to TRBJ2-5, with D hard to call. The CDR3 sequence is 14 residues long. V was shortened by 5 bases and J by 5 bases, with 15 bases between the two germline ends. CDR1 is SGHVS and CDR2 is FNYEAQ in the germline V gene. In nucleotides, the CDR3 is TGTGCCAGCAGCGGAAGGACCGATGGGGAGACCCAGTACTTC. Its protein product is CASSGRTDGETQYF.

There are a few counts of this clonotype. The chain carries TRBV7-2 and TRBJ1-3; the D is unclear. V gave up 8 bases and J gave up 0 bases, with 17 bases separating them. The CDR3 totals 16 residues. The germline gives CDR1 SGHTA, CDR2 FQGNSA. The CDR3, as DNA: TGTGCCAGCCGGAGAATCCTTGCCTTCTCTGGAAACACCATATATTTT. Protein sequence: CASRRILAFSGNTIYF.

This clonotype was counted ten times or more. Written as DNA, the CDR3 is TGTGCCAGCAGTGATAGCGGGGTAAATACGCAGTATTTT. This gives the protein CASSDSGVNTQYF. The genes are TRBV7-2 and TRBJ2-3; 8 positions agree with TRBD2. The CDR3 spans 13 residues. Unmatched junction bases numbered 6, after V lost 6 bases and J lost 7 bases. Germline CDR1 SGHTA, CDR2 FQGNSA. The complete variable domain, with remaining parts taken from reference TRBV7-2 and TRBJ2-3, reads GAGVSQSPSNKVTEKGKDVELRCDPISGHTALYWYRQSLGQGLEFLIYFQGNSAPDKSGLPSDRFSAERTGGSVSTLTIQRTQQEDSAVYLCASSDSGVNTQYFGPGTRLTVL.

This clonotype was counted many times. The rearrangement links TRBV7-8 to TRBJ2-2; 8 nucleotides line up with TRBD1. The V and J ends lost 5 bases and 5 bases, in that order; junction bases with no gene match: 4. Germline values: CDR1 SGHVS, CDR2 FQNEAQ. The CDR3 contains 14 residues. The CDR3 reads CASSVDRATGELFF. The CDR3, as DNA: TGTGCCAGCAGCGTGGACAGGGCGACCGGGGAGCTGTTTTTT.

The sample holds a few counts of this clonotype. V usage is TRBV6-6 and J usage is TRBJ1-4, with D possibly being TRBD1 (5 bases). Between the trimmed V and J ends, which lost 2 bases and 12 bases, there was a span of 16 bases. CDR3 size: 14 residues. Germline CDR1 reads MNHNY; CDR2 reads SVGAGI (reference sequence). The DNA for the CDR3 is TGTGCCAGCAGTTACGACAGCTACGTAGGGGAACTGTTTTTT. Amino acid sequence: CASSYDSYVGELFF.

This chain connects TRBV4-2 to TRBJ1-1; no clear D. Per the germline V gene, CDR1 is LGHNA and CDR2 is YNFKEQ. Trimming took off 0 bases at V and 3 bases at J, with 5 bases between the two ends. CDR3 length: 13 amino acids. The CDR3 sequence: CASSQDKYTEAFF. Here the CDR3 DNA reads TGTGCCAGCAGCCAAGATAAGTACACTGAAGCTTTCTTT.

This clonotype was observed a few times. This chain joins TRBV7-2 and TRBJ1-5; TRBD1 agrees at 9 bases. Germline CDR1 and CDR2: SGHTA and FQGNSA. This CDR3 contains 16 residues. V dropped 1 base and J dropped 6; count of bases not matched to a gene: 7. Written as DNA, the CDR3 is TGTGCCAGCAGCTTAGTTGGGACAGGGATAGGTCAGCCCCAGCATTTT. It codes for CASSLVGTGIGQPQHF.

Details on this clonotype: A much larger clone sits a single nucleotide away, making a read error possible. The V and J genes are TRBV13 and TRBJ2-5, with 9 bases aligning to TRBD2. Germline CDR1 PRHDT, CDR2 FYEKMQ (reference sequence). The CDR3 length is 15 residues. V was clipped by 2 bases and J by 3 bases; unmatched bases: 4. CDR3 sequence (DNA): TGTGCCAGCAGCTTATCGGCTAGCGGGGAAGAGACCCAGTACTTC. It translates to CASSLSASGEETQYF.

The V gene is TRBV10-3, the J gene TRBJ2-3; maybe TRBD1 (6 bases). V lost 2 bases, J lost 0 bases, and 9 bases lay in between. The germline gives CDR1 ENHRY, CDR2 SYGVKD. This CDR3 contains 15 residues. CDR3 sequence: CAISETRGSTDTQYF. In nucleotides, the CDR3 is TGTGCCATCAGTGAGACCAGGGGCAGCACAGATACGCAGTATTTT.

The V gene is TRBV7-8, the J gene TRBJ2-5; D is unclear. The CDR3 spans 14 residues. Trimming left V 5 bases short and J 5 bases short, with 15 bases between. CDR1 is SGHVS, CDR2 FQNEAQ, per germline. The CDR3 loop reads CASSEVFRFETQYF. The CDR3 DNA sequence: TGTGCCAGCAGCGAAGTTTTTAGATTCGAGACCCAGTACTTC.

CDR3 bases: TGTGCCAGCAGCTTAGTTGCAGGGGAGGTGCCTTTCTTT. Amino acid sequence: CASSLVAGEVPFF. V and J are TRBV11-2 and TRBJ1-1; a possible D gene is TRBD1 (6 bases). Germline V CDR1 and CDR2: SGHAT, FQNNGV. This CDR3 is 13 amino acids long. With 1 base removed from V and 12 bases from J, the gap between germline ends came to 15 bases.

This clonotype was seen repeatedly, ten times or more. V and J are TRBV7-6 and TRBJ1-5; D may be TRBD1 (6 bases). Trimming left V 1 base short and J 9 bases short, with 16 bases between. CDR1 and CDR2 from the germline V gene are SGHVS and FNYEAQ. This CDR3 comprises 15 residues. Here the CDR3 reads CASSLERGAYGPQHF. Here the CDR3 DNA reads TGTGCCAGCAGCTTAGAGAGGGGGGCGTATGGGCCCCAGCATTTT.

The chain links TRBV7-9 to TRBJ1-5; 7 bases line up with TRBD1. V dropped 5 bases and J dropped 7; count of bases not matched to a gene: 11. The CDR3 has 15 residues. Germline CDR1 SEHNR, CDR2 FQNEAQ (reference sequence). The CDR3 coding sequence is TGTGCCAGCAGCCCGACAGGGATGGAGGGGCAGCCCCAGCATTTT. Translating gives CASSPTGMEGQPQHF.

There are a few counts of this clonotype. The gene calls are TRBV5-4 and TRBJ2-1; 7 nucleotides agree with TRBD1. The CDR3 loop spans 18 amino acids. CDR1 and CDR2 from the germline V gene are SGHNT and YYREEE (reference sequence). V lost 4 bases and J lost 7; bases outside the gene matches: 20. The CDR3 nucleotides read TGTGCCAGCAGCCCCCATTCGTTCGTGACAGGGACGGAAAATGAGCAGTTCTTC. Translated: CASSPHSFVTGTENEQFF.